This TCR beta chain was sequenced for a study of cytomegalovirus exposure and HLA in healthy donors. At the level of the study: Among several hundred genotyped donors, about 80% fell in the Caucasian-associated ancestry cluster.

Losses at the gene ends were 0 bases for V and 2 bases for J; bases not matched to a gene: 1. The CDR3 has 15 amino acids. Germline V gene data show CDR1 as MGHRA and CDR2 as YSYEKL. Study findings and constraints: TCR beta chains associated with HLA were, in a later analysis, more clonally expanded than equally common others. Later analysis showed most CMV-associated TCR beta chains appearing HLA-restricted. As confirmed in vitro, a few CMV-associated chains were specific for CMV antigens.

A word on this clone: The antigen remains undetermined.

The PCR was carried out with 60 Vbeta primers and 13 Jbeta primers. Clones were read by immunoSEQ multiplex PCR, and TCRdb kept only the in-frame ones, dropping some. The table has around 190,000 clones, approximately 86% seen once; the top ten hold 0.25% to 0.4%. Sample: PBMCs. This clonotype was obtained from a woman aged 25 to 39 in good health and CMV-seronegative. The rearrangement uses TRBV4-1 and TRBJ2-7, with 10 bases that match TRBD1. CDR3 nucleotides: TGCGCCAGCAGCCAAGAGGGGACAGGGGCCTACGAGCAGTACTTC. This translates into CASSQEGTGAYEQYF.